A single sample is the source of the 25 T cell receptor beta chains below, sequenced in a study of blood T cell repertoires in COVID-19. Measured with immunoSEQ multiplex PCR; TCRdb has only the in-frame clones, and not every one. The sample has roughly 180,000 clones; 75% to 85% are singletons. Sequences were obtained from peripheral blood. The receptors here all came from a woman aged 55-70 years with COVID-19, enrolled during active disease.

V gene TRBV3-1 (or the pseudogene TRBV3-2) combines with J gene TRBJ2-5; 8 nucleotides match TRBD2. CDR3 length equals 17 residues. Trimming cost V 6 bases and J 0 bases; bases outside gene matches: 12. Germline lookup yields CDR1 LGHDT and CDR2 YNNKEL (reference sequence). The DNA for the CDR3 is TGTGCCAGCAGTCTCCACGGGGTAGCGGGGTACCAAGAGACCCAGTACTTC. The encoded protein is CASSLHGVAGYQETQYF.

J is TRBJ2-7 and V is TRBV6-5; TRBD2 matches 12 bases. The germline gives CDR1 MNHEY, CDR2 SVGAGI. Trimming cost V 10 bases and J 6 bases; bases outside gene matches: 4. The CDR3 extends over 12 amino acids. The CDR3 nucleotides read TGTGCCACGACTAGCGGGAGTGTCGAGCAGTACTTC. This sequence encodes CATTSGSVEQYF.

The chain uses TRBV29-1 and TRBJ2-5; D is unresolved. Germline CDR1 SQVTM, CDR2 ANQGSEA. The CDR3 is made up of 12 amino acids. Trimming removed 6 bases from V and 2 bases from J, with 10 bases in between. CDR3 protein: CSVGDRQETQYF. CDR3 bases: TGCAGCGTCGGTGATAGACAAGAGACCCAGTACTTC. The complete variable domain, with remaining parts taken from reference TRBV29-1 and TRBJ2-5, reads SAVISQKPSRDICQRGTSLTIQCQVDSQVTMMFWYRQQPGQSLTLIATANQGSEATYESGFVIDKFPISRPNLTFSTLTVSNMSPEDSSIYLCSVGDRQETQYFGPGTRLLVL.

Here the CDR3 reads CASSEMQGSNQPQHF. Written as DNA, the CDR3 is TGTGCCAGCAGTGAAATGCAGGGGAGCAATCAGCCCCAGCATTTT. The V call is TRBV6-1, the J call TRBJ1-5; the D gene is possibly TRBD1 (6 bases). The V and J ends lost 2 bases and 1 base respectively, with 9 bases between them. Germline V gives CDR1 MNHNS, CDR2 SASEGT. The CDR3 covers 15 residues.

This clone turned up a few times. The chain is built from TRBV28 and TRBJ2-3; D perhaps matches TRBD1 (6 bases). Germline V CDR1 and CDR2: MDHEN, SYDVKM. This CDR3 contains 15 residues. V dropped 6 bases and J dropped 2 bases, with 15 bases sitting between them. The CDR3 sequence: CASRGAGGNTDTQYF. The CDR3 nucleotides read TGTGCCAGCAGGGGGGCCGGCGGAAACACAGATACGCAGTATTTT.

The genes are TRBV19 and TRBJ2-2; 7 nucleotides match TRBD2. The V gene's germline CDR1 is LNHDA and CDR2 SQIVND (reference sequence). The CDR3 is 15 amino acids. V lost 11 bases and J lost 6; bases outside the gene matches: 15. Written as DNA, the CDR3 is TGTGCCGCCAGTCCTGGCGGGAGTTTCCCCGGGGAGCTGTTTTTT. Translation gives CAASPGGSFPGELFF.

This clone has only a few counts. This chain uses TRBV7-9 with TRBJ2-1; D possibly corresponds to TRBD2 (6 bases). The germline V gene encodes CDR1 SEHNR and CDR2 FQNEAQ (reference sequence). The V and J ends lost 5 bases and 5 bases respectively, with 10 bases between them. The CDR3 runs to 13 residues. CDR3 nucleotides: TGTGCCAGCAGCCCCTCTAGCGACAATGAGCAGTTCTTC. Protein: CASSPSSDNEQFF. The full variable domain, rest sourced from reference TRBV7-9 and TRBJ2-1, is DTGVSQNPRHKITKRGQNVTFRCDPISEHNRLYWYRQTLGQGPEFLTYFQNEAQLEKSRLLSDRFSAERPKGSFSTLEIQRTEQGDSAMYLCASSPSSDNEQFFGPGTRLTVL.

The CDR3 loop is CASSPSGRKETQYF. The CDR3 bases are TGTGCCAGCAGCCCCTCAGGGCGGAAAGAGACCCAGTACTTC. The chain uses TRBV5-4 and TRBJ2-5; a weak D match, TRBD1 (5 bases). The CDR3 length is 14 residues. Trimming took off 4 bases at V and 3 bases at J, with 13 bases between the two ends. The germline CDR1 and CDR2 sequences are SGHNT and YYREEE (reference sequence).

The chain has TRBV5-5 and TRBJ2-7, with 8 bases identical to TRBD1. Germline loops: CDR1 SGHKS, CDR2 YYEKEE (reference sequence). This CDR3 is 16 amino acids long. Trimming took 3 bases from V and 4 from J; bases not matched to a gene: 12. Here the CDR3 reads CASSWGPGGQGYEQYF. The CDR3 nucleotides are TGTGCCAGCAGCTGGGGTCCAGGGGGCCAGGGGTACGAGCAGTACTTC.

The chain has TRBV19 and TRBJ2-1; 8 bases align to TRBD2. With 9 bases clipped from V and 8 bases from J, the junction kept 9 bases outside the gene matches. Germline assignment: CDR1 LNHDA and CDR2 SQIVND (reference sequence). The CDR3 is made up of 13 amino acids. CDR3 in DNA: TGTGCCAGCGCTTCGGGAGGGGTCGATGAGCAGTTCTTC. Residues: CASASGGVDEQFF.

The genes are TRBV2 and TRBJ1-6, with 9 bases fitting TRBD1. J was trimmed by 6 bases and V by 3 bases; bases with no gene match: 3. This CDR3 comprises 15 residues. Germline CDR1 and CDR2: SNHLY and FYNNEI. CDR3 sequence: CASSEGQGINSPLHF. CDR3 DNA sequence: TGTGCCAGCAGTGAGGGACAGGGAATTAATTCACCCCTCCACTTT.

There are a few counts of this clone. The rearrangement links TRBV28 to TRBJ1-5; D remains unclear. The V end was cut by 3 bases, the J end by 6 bases, with 12 bases between. CDR1 and CDR2 from the germline V gene are MDHEN and SYDVKM. The CDR3 is 14 residues long. The CDR3 coding sequence is TGTGCCAGCAGTTTGGAACAGCAGGTTCAGCCCCAGCATTTT. Translating it yields CASSLEQQVQPQHF.

The chain is built from TRBV18 and TRBJ2-7; D is perhaps TRBD1 (7 bases). This CDR3 is 12 amino acids long. CDR1 KGHSH and CDR2 LQKENI come from the germline V gene. Trimming shortened V by 6 bases and J by 7 bases, and 13 bases separated the two germline ends. This chain's CDR3 is CASSPGDSEQYV. CDR3 bases: TGTGCCAGCTCTCCGGGGGACAGTGAGCAGTACGTC.

The chain couples TRBV20-1 to TRBJ1-5; D is unclear. CDR3 size: 12 residues. V lost 3 bases to trimming and J lost 8 bases, with 11 bases between them. Germline V gene lookup returns CDR1 DFQATT and CDR2 SNEGSKA (reference sequence). The CDR3 nucleotides are TGCAGTGCTAGTCTAGCCGGGGAGCCCCAGCATTTT. It codes for CSASLAGEPQHF.

The chain carries TRBV5-4 and TRBJ2-3; TRBD2 matches at 12 bases. This CDR3 is built from 18 residues. V dropped 4 bases and J dropped 2; count of bases not matched to a gene: 11. The germline V gene has CDR1 SGHNT and CDR2 YYREEE (reference sequence). The CDR3 loop reads CASSPKKLAGGHTDTQYF. CDR3 coding DNA: TGTGCCAGCAGCCCTAAAAAACTAGCGGGGGGCCACACAGATACGCAGTATTTT.

The chain joins TRBV5-1 to TRBJ2-3; TRBD1 aligns across 9 bases. CDR1 is SGHRS, CDR2 YFSETQ, per germline. V lost 3 bases and J lost 4; bases outside the gene matches: 9. This CDR3 has 16 amino acids. This CDR3 is CASSSGRDRVPDTQYF. In DNA, the CDR3 is TGCGCCAGCAGCTCCGGTAGGGACAGGGTACCAGATACGCAGTATTTT.

J is TRBJ1-1 and V is TRBV7-2; D may be TRBD1 (5 bases). V lost 2 bases, J lost 0 bases, and 10 bases lay in between. Germline V gene data show CDR1 as SGHTA and CDR2 as FQGNSA. The CDR3 extends over 15 amino acids. CDR3 amino acids: CASSLWTLMNTEAFF. CDR3 in DNA: TGTGCCAGCAGCTTATGGACACTGATGAACACTGAAGCTTTCTTT.

The rearrangement uses TRBV4-2 and TRBJ2-6; tentatively, D is TRBD1 (6 bases). Germline loops: CDR1 LGHNA, CDR2 YNFKEQ. V was cut by 5 bases and J by 0 bases, with 17 bases left in between. The CDR3 totals 18 residues. The CDR3 bases are TGTGCCAGCAGCATTCCCGGACAGTCAGTCTCTGGGGCCAACGTCCTGACTTTC. Amino acids: CASSIPGQSVSGANVLTF.

This clone was detected only a few times. The chain combines TRBV7-8 with TRBJ1-2; no clear D gene. Germline lookup yields CDR1 SGHVS and CDR2 FQNEAQ. With 3 bases removed from V and 4 bases from J, the gap between germline ends came to 15 bases. The CDR3 length is 15 residues. The DNA of the CDR3 is TGTGCCAGCAGCTTTACACCCGGGGAGGTCTATGGCTACACCTTC. Amino acid sequence: CASSFTPGEVYGYTF.

CDR3 sequence reads: CASSASQGADTQYF. CDR3 DNA: TGTGCCAGCAGCGCCTCACAGGGGGCAGATACGCAGTATTTT. V usage is TRBV9 and J usage is TRBJ2-3; 8 bases are shared with TRBD1. This CDR3 has 14 residues. V gave up 3 bases and J gave up 4 bases; unmatched junction bases: 4. The germline CDR1 and CDR2 sequences are SGDLS and YYNGEE.

The chain uses TRBV4-1 and TRBJ1-2; weak D call: TRBD1 (6 bases). The CDR3 sequence is 16 residues long. The germline gives CDR1 MGHRA, CDR2 YSYEKL. V lost 2 bases, J lost 3 bases, and 16 bases lay in between. The CDR3 DNA reads TGCGCCAGCAGCCAACAGGGGCTTGGGTCGGACTATGGCTACACCTTC. Its translation: CASSQQGLGSDYGYTF.

The chain employs TRBV7-2 and TRBJ2-5; TRBD1 might be the D (6 bases). CDR1 and CDR2 from the germline V gene are SGHTA and FQGNSA. V was shortened by 1 base and J by 7 bases, with 10 bases between the two germline ends. This CDR3 is 13 amino acids long. The CDR3 loop reads CASSLGGRRTQYF. CDR3 sequence (DNA): TGTGCCAGCAGCTTAGGGGGGCGAAGGACCCAGTACTTC.

V is TRBV6-5 and J is TRBJ2-1; D ambiguous. Trimming removed 5 bases from V and 8 bases from J, with 10 bases in between. CDR1 and CDR2 (germline): MNHEY, SVGAGI. The CDR3 consists of 12 residues. The CDR3 spells CASSLNSHEQFF. For the CDR3, the DNA is TGTGCCAGCAGTCTTAACTCCCATGAGCAGTTCTTC.

CDR3 protein: CASSLSGRAADTQYF. Here the CDR3 DNA reads TGTGCCAGCAGTCTTAGCGGGAGGGCCGCAGATACGCAGTATTTT. The rearrangement links TRBV6-6 to TRBJ2-3, with 11 bases lining up with TRBD2. The junction had 5 bases not matched to a gene; V was cut back by 5 bases and J by 4 bases. CDR1 is MNHNY, CDR2 SVGAGI, per germline (reference sequence). CDR3 length equals 15 residues.

The rearrangement links TRBV6-1 to TRBJ2-3; TRBD2 matches at 11 bases. This CDR3 comprises 18 residues. Germline V CDR1 and CDR2: MNHNS, SASEGT. V was pared by 0 bases and J by 6 bases, with 11 bases of the junction left unmatched. The CDR3 protein is CASSEAGASGGPWDTQYF. CDR3 in DNA: TGTGCCAGCAGTGAAGCGGGGGCTAGCGGGGGGCCGTGGGATACGCAGTATTTT.